This note documents a single TCR beta chain sequence. Its antigen is still unknown. Sequencing used immunoSEQ multiplex PCR; TCRdb keeps in-frame clones, though not all of them. The sample lists tens of thousands of clones; roughly 92% were seen once. This sample stems from a study of graft-versus-host responses after intestinal transplantation. At the level of the study: For approximately three years after anti-thymocyte globulin induction, all recipients took tacrolimus and steroids. Points from the study as a whole: Researchers found GvH clones in recipient marrow, and some showed up first in ileum or blood.

The V and J ends lost 4 bases and 0 bases respectively, with 12 bases between them. Germline-derived CDR1 and CDR2 are SGHDN and FVKESK. CDR3 size: 15 residues. V gene TRBV14 combines with J gene TRBJ1-1, with unresolved D. The input for sequencing was bone marrow, taken around 730 days after intestinal transplantation. This sequence was found in a human patient who received an intestinal transplant, so some T cells may come from the graft donor. CDR3 residues: CASSLLGRMNTEAFF. The CDR3 DNA is TGTGCCAGCAGCCTCTTAGGGAGGATGAACACTGAAGCTTTCTTT. The full variable domain, its missing parts supplied by reference TRBV14 and TRBJ1-1, is EAGVTQFPSHSVIEKGQTVTLRCDPISGHDNLYWYRRVMGKEIKFLLHFVKESKQDESGMPNNRFLAERTGGTYSTLKVQPAELEDSGVYFCASSLLGRMNTEAFFGQGTRLTVV.